This TCR beta chain was documented in a study of tumor-infiltrating lymphocytes in primary liver carcinoma. As for the study in general: Men and women, 30 to 69 years of age, made up the patients. Study conclusions and caveats: Tumor top-250-clone fractions significantly exceeded those of blood (p = 0.039).

Production of TCR beta cDNA used roughly 0.55 ug total RNA together with a constant-region primer. Three nested multiplex PCR rounds of slightly modified ARM-PCR generated TCR beta libraries. Primers for the first two PCR rounds were TRBV1-TRBV30 forward primers and a C-beta reverse primer (around 11 cycles per round). TCRdb re-derived calls from the multiplex PCR reads in MiXCR, one entry per CDR3 protein. The data show some 46,000 distinct CDR3 sequences, roughly 73% seen once. With respect to this clonotype: The antigen remains undetermined.

Each 20-30 mg portion of unsorted bulk tissue served as the source for co-extraction of RNA and DNA. CDR1 is MNHEY and CDR2 is SVGEGT in the germline V gene. The CDR3 runs to 14 residues. V was cut by 0 bases and J by 7 bases, with 13 bases left in between. The sequence was collected from a woman in her 30s with primary liver carcinoma and hepatitis B virus infection. The genes are TRBV6-2 or TRBV6-3 and TRBJ2-7; D remains unclear. Sequencing used tumor-adjacent normal liver tissue. CDR3 residues: CASSYSGHIYEQYF. The CDR3 nucleotides read TGTGCCAGCAGTTACTCTGGGCATATCTATGAGCAGTACTTC.